A single sample is the source of the 26 T cell receptor beta chains below, sequenced in a study of regulatory T cells in long-lasting Graves disease (dated by TCRdb to the early 2020s). Library preparation employed multiplex PCR. Reads for this sample came from an Illumina HiSeq 4000. TCR beta libraries were built with iRepertoire HTBI primers and Arm-PCR amplification of CDR3 regions. The public reads were run again by TCRdb, first through fastp at Q25 and then through MiXCR, and only productive beta chains were kept. A single entry per CDR3 protein holds the most common genes and DNA from its merged rows. In this sample the table shows 620,000 or so distinct CDR3 sequences, approximately 15% of which occur a single time. In total, the top ten clones hold approximately 18% of the sample. The time point label, read with the paper, signifies: newly diagnosed GD, antithyroid drugs for less than 3 months. RNA was extracted from PBMCs in TRIzol for both TCR sequencing and RNA sequencing.

The sample was also reused in another study, on T cells in Graves' hyperthyroidism and ophthalmopathy.

The input for sequencing was peripheral blood mononuclear cells (PBMCs), taken at new diagnosis, from a patient treated with antithyroid drugs. The receptor set was obtained from a young woman with Graves disease. Donor details come from another sample of the same person, matched by shared clones.

Note on this clonotype: A single base separates this from a much larger clone, so it may be a read error. In this CDR3 the conserved last residue, phenylalanine or tryptophan, is missing, so a read error is likely. V gene TRBV2 combines with J gene TRBJ1-1, with no clear D. Germline lookup yields CDR1 SNHLY and CDR2 FYNNEI. This CDR3 is built from 13 residues. Trimming pared 8 bases from V and 6 bases from J, leaving 16 bases between. In DNA, the CDR3 is TGTGCCAGCGGAAGCCCCCCGGGCCCTGAAGCTTTCTCT. This gives the protein CASGSPPGPEAFS.

This chain connects TRBV18 to TRBJ2-5; unclear D gene. CDR3 size: 14 residues. In germline, CDR1 is KGHSH, CDR2 LQKENI. The ends were cut back, 3 bases at V and 2 bases at J, with 10 bases in the middle. The CDR3 coding sequence is TGTGCCAGCTCACCCTCGTCAGTACAAGAGACCCAGTACTTC. This translates into CASSPSSVQETQYF.

This clonotype was observed many times. V is TRBV29-1 and J is TRBJ1-5; 8 bases match TRBD1. With V trimmed by 5 bases and J by 5 bases, 2 bases remained unmatched. Germline lookup yields CDR1 SQVTM and CDR2 ANQGSEA. The CDR3 consists of 12 residues. Here the CDR3 reads CSVQQGDQPQHF. DNA of the CDR3: TGCAGCGTTCAACAGGGGGATCAGCCCCAGCATTTT.

The table lists this clonotype with many counts. CDR3 sequence: CASTPQLNTEAFF. CDR3 DNA: TGTGCCAGCACCCCTCAGCTGAACACTGAAGCTTTCTTT. This chain connects TRBV6-1 to TRBJ1-1; unclear D gene. CDR1 MNHNS and CDR2 SASEGT come from the germline V gene. This CDR3 spans 13 amino acids. Trimming removed 7 bases at V and 0 bases at J, with 9 bases between.

This clonotype occurred many times. The chain carries TRBV11-2 and TRBJ1-5; D is perhaps TRBD1 (6 bases). The CDR3 has 15 residues. Trimming took 0 bases from V and 4 from J, leaving 10 bases between them. CDR1 is SGHAT, CDR2 FQNNGV, per germline. CDR3 residues: CASSLEGAGNQPQHF. The CDR3 coding sequence is TGTGCCAGCAGCTTAGAGGGGGCGGGTAATCAGCCCCAGCATTTT.

This clonotype occurred many times. This chain connects TRBV7-9 to TRBJ2-3; a possible D gene is TRBD1 (5 bases). Germline V gene data show CDR1 as SEHNR and CDR2 as FQNEAQ (reference sequence). The CDR3 has 19 residues. The V end was cut by 8 bases, the J end by 2 bases, with 29 bases between. CDR3 in amino acids: CASLGKAHSVQGDTDTQYF. CDR3 DNA sequence: TGTGCCAGCCTTGGCAAGGCCCACTCGGTCCAAGGGGACACAGATACGCAGTATTTT. The full variable domain, completed using reference TRBV7-9 and TRBJ2-3, is DTGVSQNPRHKITKRGQNVTFRCDPISEHNRLYWYRQTLGQGPEFLTYFQNEAQLEKSRLLSDRFSAERPKGSFSTLEIQRTEQGDSAMYLCASLGKAHSVQGDTDTQYFGPGTRLTVL.

This clonotype came up many times. V is TRBV27 and J is TRBJ1-1; possibly TRBD1 for D (5 bases). The CDR3 is 14 amino acids. V was clipped by 4 bases and J by 0 bases, with 9 bases between them. The germline V gene encodes CDR1 MNHEY and CDR2 SMNVEV (reference sequence). In DNA form, the CDR3 reads TGTGCCAGCAGTTGGAGGGGCATGAACACTGAAGCTTTCTTT. Its protein is CASSWRGMNTEAFF.

In its sample, this clonotype was seen many times. V gene TRBV11-2 combines with J gene TRBJ2-3, with 7 bases that match TRBD2. CDR3 length: 17 amino acids. V shed 4 bases and J 4 bases; nucleotides not matched to a gene: 14. From germline, CDR1 is SGHAT and CDR2 FQNNGV. The CDR3 here is CASSSRTSSRSPDTQYF. The CDR3 DNA reads as TGTGCCAGCAGCTCTCGGACTAGTTCCCGATCACCAGATACGCAGTATTTT. The full variable domain, rest sourced from reference TRBV11-2 and TRBJ2-3, is EAGVAQSPRYKIIEKRQSVAFWCNPISGHATLYWYQQILGQGPKLLIQFQNNGVVDDSQLPKDRFSAERLKGVDSTLKIQPAKLEDSAVYLCASSSRTSSRSPDTQYFGPGTRLTVL.

V and J are TRBV19 and TRBJ1-4; 9 nucleotides match TRBD1. Unmatched junction bases numbered 9, after V lost 5 bases and J lost 8 bases. CDR3 length: 15 amino acids. The germline CDR1 and CDR2 sequences are LNHDA and SQIVND (reference sequence). The CDR3 sequence is CASSARGTGSEKLFF. The CDR3 nucleotides are TGTGCCAGTAGTGCCAGGGGGACAGGGTCCGAAAAACTGTTTTTT.

Ten or more counts support this clonotype. This chain connects TRBV20-1 to TRBJ2-7; no clear D gene. V was shortened by 6 bases and J by 4 bases, with 10 bases between the two germline ends. The CDR3 covers 11 residues. Germline V gives CDR1 DFQATT, CDR2 SNEGSKA (reference sequence). The CDR3 DNA is TGCAGTGCAAGCCGGCATTACGAGCAGTACTTC. This sequence encodes CSASRHYEQYF.

This clonotype was detected only a few times. The V and J genes are TRBV5-1 and TRBJ2-3; D is perhaps TRBD2 (6 bases). The CDR3 runs 15 residues. The V gene's germline CDR1 is SGHRS and CDR2 YFSETQ. The V end lost 3 bases, the J end lost 1 base, and 12 bases lay between the germline ends. DNA for the CDR3: TGCGCCAGCAGCTCAGGGACTCAGCGCACAGATACGCAGTATTTT. As protein: CASSSGTQRTDTQYF.

This clonotype was seen a handful of times. A single base separates this from a much larger clone, so it may be a read error. The gene calls are TRBV28 and TRBJ2-7; maybe TRBD2 (7 bases). V was cut by 7 bases and J by 7 bases, with 14 bases left in between. The CDR3 has 12 residues. Germline V lookup: CDR1 MDHEN, CDR2 SYDVKM. This chain's CDR3 is CASMRGLREQYF. CDR3 nucleotides: TGTGCCAGCATGCGGGGGCTCAGGGAGCAGTACTTC.

This clonotype was counted ten times or more. The chain links TRBV2 to TRBJ2-1; D remains unclear. The CDR3 sequence is 14 residues long. Germline loops: CDR1 SNHLY, CDR2 FYNNEI. With 5 bases removed from V and 4 bases from J, the gap between germline ends came to 12 bases. The CDR3 loop reads CASSREVTYNEQFF. The CDR3 bases are TGTGCCAGCAGTCGCGAGGTCACGTACAATGAGCAGTTCTTC.

This clonotype has only a few counts. The chain recombines TRBV19 with TRBJ2-7; 13 nucleotides line up with TRBD2. With 7 bases clipped from V and 7 bases from J, the junction kept 10 bases outside the gene matches. The CDR3 sequence is 15 residues long. The germline V gene encodes CDR1 LNHDA and CDR2 SQIVND (reference sequence). Here the CDR3 reads CASTGGGLAGVEQYF. CDR3 nucleotide sequence: TGTGCCAGTACCGGAGGTGGACTAGCGGGAGTTGAGCAGTACTTC.

About this clonotype itself: One junction end disagrees with the germline gene, perhaps due to a read error. The rearrangement uses TRBV7-9 and TRBJ2-7; D uncertain. The germline V gene encodes CDR1 SEHNR and CDR2 FQNEAQ (reference sequence). This CDR3 comprises 14 residues. The CDR3 reads CASSSTQSSYKQYF. The DNA for the CDR3 is TGTGCCAGCAGCTCCACTCAGTCCTCCTACAAGCAGTACTTC.

The chain links TRBV30 to TRBJ1-6; 8 bases agree with TRBD1. The V gene's germline CDR1 is GTSNPN and CDR2 SVGIG (reference sequence). J lost 11 bases, V lost 3 bases, and 12 bases had no gene match. This CDR3 region has 15 residues. The DNA for the CDR3 is TGTGCCTGGAGGGCCACAGGGGGAACTTTCCCACCCCTCCACTTT. Translated: CAWRATGGTFPPLHF.

This clonotype was seen ten or more times. The chain uses TRBV27 and TRBJ2-1, with D possibly matching TRBD1 (6 bases). Per germline, CDR1 MNHEY and CDR2 SMNVEV (reference sequence). The CDR3 totals 14 residues. The V and J ends lost 6 bases and 4 bases respectively, with 13 bases between them. This CDR3 is CASSPDSPYNEQFF. For the CDR3, the DNA is TGTGCCAGCAGCCCGGACAGTCCATACAATGAGCAGTTCTTC.

This clonotype has at least ten counts. The chain uses TRBV6-1 and TRBJ1-5, with TRBD1 matching over 8 bases. The CDR3 contains 12 residues. V lost 6 bases, J lost 12 bases, and 7 bases stayed unmatched. The germline CDR1 and CDR2 sequences are MNHNS and SASEGT. The CDR3 sequence: CASRGRGQLQHF. CDR3 coding DNA: TGTGCCAGCAGGGGCAGGGGGCAACTCCAGCATTTT.

This clonotype was detected only a few times. This chain joins TRBV28 and TRBJ2-1, with D tentatively TRBD2 (5 bases). Germline lookup yields CDR1 MDHEN and CDR2 SYDVKM. Trimming removed 3 bases from V and 6 bases from J, with 24 bases in between. CDR3 length equals 18 residues. CDR3 residues: CASSLTPGFEYPTNEQFF. In nucleotides, the CDR3 is TGTGCCAGCAGTTTGACCCCGGGGTTTGAATACCCAACCAATGAGCAGTTCTTC.

In this sample, this clonotype turned up many times. The chain uses TRBV5-1 and TRBJ2-7; 13 nucleotides match TRBD2. Trimming cost V 4 bases and J 9 bases; bases outside gene matches: 7. Germline V CDR1 and CDR2: SGHRS, YFSETQ. The CDR3 contains 14 residues. CDR3 sequence (DNA): TGCGCCAGCAGCCTAGGACTAGCGGGAGTCGGGCAGTACTTC. Protein product: CASSLGLAGVGQYF. The full variable domain, its missing parts supplied by reference TRBV5-1 and TRBJ2-7, is KAGVTQTPRYLIKTRGQQVTLSCSPISGHRSVSWYQQTPGQGLQFLFEYFSETQRNKGNFPGRFSGRQFSNSRSEMNVSTLELGDSALYLCASSLGLAGVGQYFGPGTRLTVT.

There are many counts of this clonotype. The chain carries TRBV20-1 and TRBJ2-1, with D possibly matching TRBD2 (6 bases). Germline CDR1 DFQATT, CDR2 SNEGSKA (reference sequence). V lost 1 base to trimming and J lost 0 bases, with 13 bases between them. The CDR3 consists of 16 residues. The CDR3 loop reads CSARALAESSYNEQFF. DNA for the CDR3: TGCAGTGCTAGAGCATTAGCGGAGAGCTCCTACAATGAGCAGTTCTTC.

There are many counts of this clonotype. The rearrangement links TRBV3-1 to TRBJ2-5, with 7 bases lining up with TRBD2. V trimming: 1 base; J trimming: 5 bases; junction bases outside the gene matches: 4. Germline CDR1 is LGHDT and CDR2 is YNNKEL (reference sequence). The CDR3 contains 14 residues. The CDR3 sequence: CASSQAGGQETQYF. The CDR3 bases are TGTGCCAGCAGCCAAGCGGGAGGTCAGGAGACCCAGTACTTC.

This clonotype was observed many times. V usage is TRBV28 and J usage is TRBJ2-7, with TRBD2 as a possible D gene (5 bases). The CDR3 spans 13 residues. The germline V gene has CDR1 MDHEN and CDR2 SYDVKM. V lost 2 bases to trimming and J lost 3 bases, with 8 bases between them. The CDR3 region is CASSLPGLYEQYF. In DNA form, the CDR3 reads TGTGCCAGCAGTTTACCCGGACTCTACGAGCAGTACTTC.

This clonotype has ten or more counts. V is TRBV30 and J is TRBJ2-5; D remains unclear. The CDR3 is 13 amino acids. Trimming removed 1 base at V and 1 base at J, with 7 bases between. CDR1 is GTSNPN and CDR2 is SVGIG in the germline V gene (reference sequence). The CDR3 here is CAWSGSSQETQYF. The CDR3, as DNA: TGTGCCTGGAGTGGGAGCAGCCAAGAGACCCAGTACTTC.

This clonotype turned up a few times. The rearrangement uses TRBV20-1 and TRBJ2-5; 8 positions agree with TRBD2. The length of the CDR3 is 13 residues. Germline-derived CDR1 and CDR2 are DFQATT and SNEGSKA (reference sequence). V shed 3 bases, J shed 5 bases, and the junction held 5 bases outside the gene matches. This CDR3 is CSASRAGGETQYF. CDR3 in DNA: TGCAGTGCTAGCCGGGCGGGAGGTGAGACCCAGTACTTC.

This clonotype occurred a few times. The chain carries TRBV15 and TRBJ2-7; no reliable D call. Germline CDR1 and CDR2: LNHNV and YYDKDF (reference sequence). This CDR3 has 13 residues. V was cut by 0 bases and J by 3 bases, with 6 bases left in between. CDR3: CATSRDLVYEQYF. CDR3 DNA sequence: TGTGCCACCAGCAGAGATCTCGTCTACGAGCAGTACTTC.